The 32 T cell receptor beta chains below all came from one sample that was sequenced in a study of response to subunit inactivated influenza vaccine. TCRdb reprocessed the RT-PCR reads via MiXCR and lists one record per CDR3 protein. The sample lists 500,000 to 600,000 distinct CDR3 sequences, about an eighth occurring once. The specimen comprised PBMCs from blood, sampled roughly 6 weeks after vaccination. These receptors all stem from a man between 50 and 59 years old who received an inactivated influenza vaccine.

The genes are TRBV5-1 and TRBJ2-7, with D unresolved. With 0 bases removed from V and 1 base from J, the gap between germline ends came to 11 bases. Per germline, CDR1 SGHRS and CDR2 YFSETQ. The CDR3 contains 15 residues. The CDR3 protein is CASSLALASSYEQYF. Written as DNA, the CDR3 is TGCGCCAGCAGCTTGGCCTTAGCCAGTTCCTACGAGCAGTACTTC.

CDR3: CASSLEGGLTDTQYF. In nucleotides, the CDR3 is TGCGCCAGCAGCCTAGAGGGGGGGCTCACAGATACGCAGTATTTT. The rearrangement uses TRBV4-3 and TRBJ2-3, with D possibly TRBD2 on 7 matching bases. Per germline, CDR1 LGHNA and CDR2 YSLEER. CDR3 size: 15 residues. V shed 4 bases and J shed 2 bases, with 13 bases lying between them.

This rearrangement joins TRBV7-2 to TRBJ2-3, with 8 bases aligning to TRBD2. The CDR3 is 16 residues long. V lost 1 base to trimming and J lost 3 bases; unmatched junction nucleotides: 6. The germline V gene has CDR1 SGHTA and CDR2 FQGNSA. The DNA for the CDR3 is TGTGCCAGCAGCTTAGGAAGCGGGAGTCGTACAGATACGCAGTATTTT. Its translation: CASSLGSGSRTDTQYF.

At least ten counts were recorded for this clonotype. The rearrangement links TRBV20-1 to TRBJ2-7; perhaps TRBD1 as D (5 bases). Germline values: CDR1 DFQATT, CDR2 SNEGSKA (reference sequence). Trimming took 6 bases from V and 0 from J, leaving 21 bases between them. This CDR3 spans 16 amino acids. CDR3 sequence reads: CSALTRTWINSYEQYF. For the CDR3, the DNA is TGCAGTGCCCTCACCCGGACATGGATCAACTCCTACGAGCAGTACTTC.

The chain carries TRBV2 and TRBJ2-7; 7 positions match TRBD1. The ends lost 7 bases at V and 0 bases at J; junction bases unmatched: 6. CDR1 and CDR2 (germline): SNHLY, FYNNEI. The CDR3 contains 14 residues. CDR3 DNA: TGTGCCAGCACCCTGGACAGGAGCTCCTACGAGCAGTACTTC. Translated: CASTLDRSSYEQYF. The entire variable domain, with the rest obtained from reference TRBV2 and TRBJ2-7, is as follows: EPEVTQTPSHQVTQMGQEVILRCVPISNHLYFYWYRQILGQKVEFLVSFYNNEISEKSEIFDDQFSVERPDGSNFTLKIRSTKLEDSAMYFCASTLDRSSYEQYFGPGTRLTVT.

The chain joins TRBV28 to TRBJ2-7; 8 bases are shared with TRBD1. CDR1 is MDHEN and CDR2 is SYDVKM in the germline V gene. J was trimmed by 6 bases and V by 1 base; bases with no gene match: 5. This CDR3 spans 14 amino acids. In DNA form, the CDR3 reads TGTGCCAGCAGTTTATCGGCAGGGGGCTCCGAGCAGTACTTC. Its translation: CASSLSAGGSEQYF.

The V gene is TRBV5-1, the J gene TRBJ2-7; 9 nucleotides agree with TRBD1. CDR3 length: 14 residues. V lost 0 bases and J lost 6; bases outside the gene matches: 4. Germline assignment: CDR1 SGHRS and CDR2 YFSETQ. CDR3 protein: CASSLGQGEIEQYF. As DNA, the CDR3 is TGCGCCAGCAGCTTGGGACAGGGGGAGATCGAGCAGTACTTC.

The rearrangement links TRBV18 to TRBJ2-7; 9 bases match TRBD1. The CDR3 is 14 residues long. V lost 4 bases to trimming and J lost 6 bases; unmatched junction nucleotides: 7. Germline lookup yields CDR1 KGHSH and CDR2 LQKENI. As DNA, the CDR3 is TGTGCCAGCTCACTAGGGACAGGGTTCGGCGAGCAGTACTTC. Translation gives CASSLGTGFGEQYF.

The sample holds many counts of this clonotype. The V and J genes are TRBV4-3 and TRBJ2-7, with D perhaps assigned TRBD1 or TRBD2 (5 bases each). CDR1 and CDR2 from the germline V gene are LGHNA and YSLEER. The CDR3 extends over 14 amino acids. V dropped 5 bases and J dropped 2 bases, with 13 bases sitting between them. The CDR3 loop reads CASSEGDGPYEQYF. In DNA, the CDR3 is TGCGCCAGCAGCGAAGGGGACGGACCCTACGAGCAGTACTTC.

V is TRBV7-9 and J is TRBJ2-7; D call uncertain. CDR1 is SEHNR and CDR2 is FQNEAQ in the germline V gene (reference sequence). V lost 7 bases, J lost 2 bases, and 12 bases lay in between. The CDR3 is made up of 13 amino acids. The CDR3 nucleotides read TGTGCCAGCACCCACCCTCCCACCTACGAGCAGTACTTC. Amino acid sequence: CASTHPPTYEQYF.

The gene calls are TRBV6-2 or TRBV6-3 and TRBJ2-7; TRBD1 might be the D (5 bases). The V and J ends lost 5 bases and 4 bases respectively, with 18 bases between them. CDR3 length: 15 amino acids. Germline lookup yields CDR1 MNHEY and CDR2 SVGEGT. The DNA of the CDR3 is TGTGCCAGCAGTCGGAGAAGGGCGCAGGGTTACGAGCAGTACTTC. Its protein product is CASSRRRAQGYEQYF.

This chain connects TRBV24-1 to TRBJ2-7; D is perhaps TRBD1 (6 bases). This CDR3 has 13 amino acids. CDR1 is KGHDR, CDR2 SFDVKD, per germline. V was clipped by 5 bases and J by 5 bases, with 12 bases between them. DNA for the CDR3: TGTGCCACCAGTGTCCCAGGGGCCCACGAGCAGTACTTC. Protein: CATSVPGAHEQYF.

CDR3 sequence reads: CASSLAGTGGSSPLHF. CDR3 DNA: TGTGCCAGCAGTTTAGCCGGGACAGGGGGAAGTTCACCCCTCCACTTT. V is TRBV12-3 or TRBV12-4 and J is TRBJ1-6, with 11 nucleotides matching TRBD1. This CDR3 has 16 amino acids. With V trimmed by 0 bases and J by 9 bases, 4 bases remained unmatched.

This clonotype was found a few times. The rearrangement links TRBV6-7 to TRBJ2-3, with 8 bases matching TRBD1. TRBV6-7 is designated an ORF whose function remains uncertain. The CDR3 extends over 15 amino acids. The V segment lost 5 bases and the J segment 5 bases; nucleotides outside the gene matches: 9. DNA of the CDR3: TGTGCCAGCAGTAAACTGGACAGGGAAAGAGATACGCAGTATTTT. It encodes CASSKLDRERDTQYF.

This clonotype was picked up one time. The junction differs from germline at one of its ends, possibly a read error. The chain links TRBV20-1 to TRBJ2-5; TRBD2 is a possible D gene (5 bases). The CDR3 has 15 residues. CDR1 is DFQATT, CDR2 SNEGSKA, per germline (reference sequence). The CDR3 spells CSAPGRDYTQVTQYF. The CDR3 region has the DNA TGCAGTGCTCCGGGCCGAGACTATACACAAGTGACCCAGTACTTC.

J is TRBJ2-1 and V is TRBV7-8; the match to TRBD2 covers 8 bases. There are 16 residues in the CDR3. In germline, CDR1 is SGHVS, CDR2 FQNEAQ. The ends lost 7 bases at V and 1 base at J; junction bases unmatched: 9. The CDR3 here is CASIVSGGPSYNEQFF. The CDR3, as DNA: TGTGCCAGCATCGTAAGCGGGGGCCCATCCTACAATGAGCAGTTCTTC.

The V call is TRBV11-1, the J call TRBJ2-3, with TRBD2 as a possible D gene (6 bases). This CDR3 contains 15 residues. Germline V CDR1 and CDR2: SGHAT, FQDESV (reference sequence). Trimming took off 4 bases at V and 0 bases at J, with 11 bases between the two ends. The CDR3 loop is CASSSWGGSTDTQYF. The CDR3 bases are TGTGCCAGCAGCTCTTGGGGAGGTAGCACAGATACGCAGTATTTT.

This chain joins TRBV6-2 or TRBV6-3 and TRBJ2-1; either TRBD1 or TRBD2 may fit D (5 bases each). This CDR3 is 14 amino acids long. Deletions cut 6 bases from V and 4 bases from J, with 13 bases between. CDR1 MNHEY and CDR2 SVGEGT come from the germline V gene. CDR3 sequence reads: CASSSYGAYNEQFF. For the CDR3, the DNA is TGTGCCAGCAGCTCGTACGGGGCTTACAATGAGCAGTTCTTC.

This clonotype was counted at least ten times. The rearrangement links TRBV7-9 to TRBJ2-1; TRBD1 or TRBD2 may be the D gene (5 bases each). Trimming shortened V by 8 bases and J by 5 bases, and 16 bases separated the two germline ends. The CDR3 is 14 residues long. The germline V gene has CDR1 SEHNR and CDR2 FQNEAQ (reference sequence). CDR3 sequence reads: CASRGLGPNNEQFF. The CDR3 DNA reads TGTGCCAGCCGCGGACTGGGGCCAAACAATGAGCAGTTCTTC.

This clonotype has a handful of counts. The CDR3 DNA follows: TGCGCCAGCAGCATCGAGCTAGCGGGTTCTTTAAGCTCCTACGAGCAGTACTTC. Its translation is CASSIELAGSLSSYEQYF. V usage is TRBV4-3 and J usage is TRBJ2-7; 8 positions match TRBD2. This CDR3 contains 18 residues. Germline V lookup: CDR1 LGHNA, CDR2 YSLEER. Trimming removed 5 bases from V and 0 bases from J; junction bases left unmatched: 15.

This clonotype appeared many times. The chain combines TRBV4-1 with TRBJ2-2, with D perhaps matching TRBD2 (6 bases). Trimming took off 1 base at V and 5 bases at J, with 14 bases between the two ends. The CDR3 consists of 16 residues. Germline V gene data show CDR1 as MGHRA and CDR2 as YSYEKL. This CDR3 reads CASSQGDGRRTGELFF. The DNA for the CDR3 is TGCGCCAGCAGCCAAGGTGACGGGAGAAGAACCGGGGAGCTGTTTTTT.

This clonotype was recorded a few times. V and J are TRBV5-1 and TRBJ2-5, with 11 bases lining up with TRBD1. V dropped 5 bases and J dropped 2; count of bases not matched to a gene: 5. This CDR3 contains 15 residues. The germline V gene has CDR1 SGHRS and CDR2 YFSETQ. The CDR3 DNA reads TGCGCCAGCAGTGCCGGGACAGGGGGACAAGAGACCCAGTACTTC. Translation: CASSAGTGGQETQYF. Based on the CDR3 plus reference TRBV5-1 and TRBJ2-5, the full variable domain is KAGVTQTPRYLIKTRGQQVTLSCSPISGHRSVSWYQQTPGQGLQFLFEYFSETQRNKGNFPGRFSGRQFSNSRSEMNVSTLELGDSALYLCASSAGTGGQETQYFGPGTRLLVL.

The chain couples TRBV4-1 to TRBJ2-2, with D hard to call. The CDR3 consists of 15 residues. Germline V gene lookup returns CDR1 MGHRA and CDR2 YSYEKL. V lost 3 bases and J lost 2, with 10 bases in between. The CDR3 here is CASSQGTYNTGELFF. DNA for the CDR3: TGCGCCAGCAGCCAGGGAACATATAACACCGGGGAGCTGTTTTTT.

The sample holds one count of this clonotype. V is TRBV11-2 and J is TRBJ2-2, with D possibly being TRBD1 or TRBD2 (5 bases each). The V end lost 0 bases, the J end lost 5 bases, and 10 bases lay between the germline ends. Germline V CDR1 and CDR2: SGHAT, FQNNGV. This CDR3 has 15 amino acids. For the CDR3, the DNA is TGTGCCAGCAGCTTAGATGCAGGGAGAACCGGGGAGCTGTTTTTT. Protein: CASSLDAGRTGELFF.

In its sample, this clonotype was seen many times. The chain couples TRBV7-2 to TRBJ1-5; the match to TRBD1 covers 7 bases. V dropped 5 bases and J dropped 5; count of bases not matched to a gene: 12. This CDR3 region has 16 residues. Germline V gives CDR1 SGHTA, CDR2 FQGNSA. The CDR3 reads CASSKLQGVWHQPQHF. The CDR3 bases are TGTGCCAGCAGCAAATTGCAGGGGGTTTGGCATCAGCCCCAGCATTTT.

At least ten counts were recorded for this clonotype. The chain uses TRBV29-1 and TRBJ1-1; 7 nucleotides agree with TRBD1. Trimming took 3 bases from V and 4 from J; bases not matched to a gene: 2. CDR1 is SQVTM and CDR2 is ANQGSEA in the germline V gene. The CDR3 has 12 residues. CDR3 sequence reads: CSVEQGVTEAFF. Here the CDR3 DNA reads TGCAGCGTTGAGCAGGGGGTCACTGAAGCTTTCTTT.

In this sample, this clonotype turned up a few times. The chain combines TRBV5-1 with TRBJ1-5; D gene unclear. This CDR3 has 15 residues. Germline CDR1 is SGHRS and CDR2 is YFSETQ. Trimming shortened V by 7 bases and J by 0 bases, and 14 bases separated the two germline ends. In nucleotides, the CDR3 is TGCGCCAGCCGCGCAGACTTTTTTAGCAATCAGCCCCAGCATTTT. Amino acid sequence: CASRADFFSNQPQHF.

This clonotype has a single count. This chain links TRBV5-1 with TRBJ1-6; D gene ambiguous. Trimming took off 4 bases at V and 5 bases at J, with 10 bases between the two ends. The CDR3 is made up of 14 amino acids. CDR1 is SGHRS and CDR2 is YFSETQ in the germline V gene. DNA of the CDR3: TGCGCCAGCAGCAAAAGGACGGATAATTCACCCCTCCACTTT. Translated: CASSKRTDNSPLHF.

This sequence joins TRBV7-6 and TRBJ2-1; 7 bases are a match to TRBD2. From germline, CDR1 is SGHVS and CDR2 FNYEAQ. V gave up 1 base and J gave up 0 bases; unmatched junction bases: 6. This CDR3 spans 17 amino acids. The chain's CDR3 is CASSLEGLLYSYNEQFF. DNA of the CDR3: TGTGCCAGCAGCTTAGAGGGACTATTGTACTCCTACAATGAGCAGTTCTTC.

The chain couples TRBV6-2 or TRBV6-3 to TRBJ1-5; D unresolved. V shed 6 bases and J shed 0 bases, with 6 bases lying between them. This CDR3 spans 13 amino acids. CDR1 MNHEY and CDR2 SVGEGT come from the germline V gene. CDR3 DNA: TGTGCCAGCAGGGACCATAGCAATCAGCCCCAGCATTTT. As protein: CASRDHSNQPQHF.

This chain uses TRBV7-6 with TRBJ2-1, with TRBD2 matching over 8 bases. Germline loops: CDR1 SGHVS, CDR2 FNYEAQ. This CDR3 comprises 15 residues. V lost 3 bases to trimming and J lost 6 bases; unmatched junction nucleotides: 7. In DNA, the CDR3 is TGTGCCAGCAGCTTCGGGGGGGGGTGGCGCAATGAGCAGTTCTTC. Protein sequence: CASSFGGGWRNEQFF.

J is TRBJ1-4 and V is TRBV30; 11 bases are shared with TRBD1. The trim removed 5 bases at V and 7 bases at J, leaving 0 bases unmatched. The CDR3 covers 12 residues. CDR1 is GTSNPN and CDR2 is SVGIG in the germline V gene (reference sequence). The CDR3 spells CAWGTGGEKLFF. CDR3 DNA sequence: TGTGCCTGGGGGACAGGGGGTGAAAAACTGTTTTTT.